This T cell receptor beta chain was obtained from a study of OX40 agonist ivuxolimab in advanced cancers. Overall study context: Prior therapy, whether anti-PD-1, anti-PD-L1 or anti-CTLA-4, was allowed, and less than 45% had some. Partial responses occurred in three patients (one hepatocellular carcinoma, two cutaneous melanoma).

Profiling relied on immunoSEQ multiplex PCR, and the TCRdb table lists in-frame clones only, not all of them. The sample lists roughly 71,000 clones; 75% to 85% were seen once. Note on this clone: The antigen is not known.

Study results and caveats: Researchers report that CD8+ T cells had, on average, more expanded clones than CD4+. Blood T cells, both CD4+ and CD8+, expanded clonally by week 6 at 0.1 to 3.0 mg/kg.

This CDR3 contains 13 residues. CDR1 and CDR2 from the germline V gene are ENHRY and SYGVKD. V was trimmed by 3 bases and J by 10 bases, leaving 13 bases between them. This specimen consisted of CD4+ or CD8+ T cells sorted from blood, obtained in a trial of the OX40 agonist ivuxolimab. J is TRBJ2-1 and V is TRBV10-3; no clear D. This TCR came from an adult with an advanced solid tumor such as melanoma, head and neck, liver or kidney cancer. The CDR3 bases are TGTGCCATCAGTGACCCGTTTACGGGCGAGCAGTTCTTC. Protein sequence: CAISDPFTGEQFF.